This is a list of T cell receptor beta chains from one sample in a study of blood T cell repertoires in COVID-19. Generated by immunoSEQ multiplex PCR, the TCRdb table keeps only in-frame clones and is missing some. This table has fewer than 350,000 clones, roughly 90% appearing once. Sequenced sample: PBMCs or T cells enriched from blood (not recorded which). These receptors all stem from a woman aged 40 to 55 with acute COVID-19. CDR3s include the opening cysteine and the closing phenylalanine or tryptophan. D genes are given only for firm matches. The size field is filled for only some rows; it gives once, few, many or a size class.

j_call,clone_size,d_call,v_call,cdr3_aa,cdr3_nt
TRBJ2-7,NA,TRBD2,TRBV27,CASSRGLAGEQYF,TGTGCCAGCAGTCGGGGACTAGCGGGGGAGCAGTACTTC
TRBJ2-1,NA,TRBD2,TRBV19,CASSMSSGMFVEQFF,TGTGCCAGTAGTATGTCTAGCGGGATGTTCGTTGAGCAGTTCTTC
TRBJ1-4,NA,NA,TRBV6-5,CATISPGTEKLFF,TGTGCCACGATAAGTCCTGGGACAGAAAAACTGTTTTTT
TRBJ2-7,NA,TRBD2,TRBV11-1,CASSLRERGGREQYF,TGTGCCAGCAGCTTAAGGGAGCGGGGGGGCCGCGAGCAGTACTTC
TRBJ2-1,NA,NA,TRBV30,CAWSEQNEQFF,TGTGCCTGGAGTGAACAGAATGAGCAGTTCTTC
TRBJ2-3,NA,NA,TRBV27,CASSPLWGRTDTQYF,TGTGCCAGCAGTCCCCTGTGGGGGCGCACAGATACGCAGTATTTT
TRBJ2-5,NA,TRBD1,TRBV24-1,CATSVPGGAETQYF,TGTGCCACCAGTGTCCCAGGGGGCGCGGAGACCCAGTACTTC
TRBJ2-7,NA,NA,TRBV27,CASSLGSEAPYEQYF,TGTGCCAGCAGTTTAGGGTCAGAGGCCCCCTACGAGCAGTACTTC
TRBJ1-2,NA,NA,TRBV20-1,CSARRGGGYTF,TGCAGTGCTAGACGGGGAGGTGGCTACACCTTC
TRBJ1-1,NA,NA,TRBV28,CASSWALSEAFF,TGTGCCAGCAGCTGGGCCCTCTCTGAAGCTTTCTTT
TRBJ2-7,NA,NA,TRBV12-3/TRBV12-4,CASSSRDSYEQYF,TGTGCCAGCAGTTCCCGGGACTCCTACGAGCAGTACTTC
TRBJ2-7,NA,TRBD2,TRBV11-3,CASSPGAYSGRNTYEQYF,TGTGCCAGCAGCCCCGGGGCCTATAGCGGGAGGAATACCTACGAGCAGTACTTC
TRBJ2-1,NA,TRBD2,TRBV28,CASSFLSGGGNEQFF,TGTGCCAGCAGTTTCCTCTCCGGGGGGGGCAATGAGCAGTTCTTC
TRBJ1-6,NA,NA,TRBV2,CASSVRGYNSPLHF,TGTGCCAGCAGTGTCCGGGGCTATAATTCACCCCTCCACTTT
TRBJ1-2,NA,TRBD1,TRBV7-9,CASSLVDGQGAGGYTF,TGTGCCAGCAGCTTAGTTGACGGACAGGGGGCAGGTGGCTACACCTTC
TRBJ2-5,NA,NA,TRBV7-3,CASSRSASETQYF,TGTGCCAGCAGCCGGAGTGCGTCGGAGACCCAGTACTTC
TRBJ2-7,NA,NA,TRBV5-1,CASSLANRAAYEQYF,TGCGCCAGCAGCTTGGCCAACAGGGCGGCCTACGAGCAGTACTTC
TRBJ1-3,NA,TRBD1,TRBV5-1,CASSSTTGVSGNTIYF,TGCGCCAGCAGCAGCACGACAGGGGTCTCTGGAAACACCATATATTTT
TRBJ2-2,NA,TRBD1,TRBV28,CASRTGTANTGELFF,TGTGCCAGCAGAACCGGGACAGCGAACACCGGGGAGCTGTTTTTT
TRBJ1-2,NA,TRBD1,TRBV30,CAWRALRQGYGYTF,TGTGCCTGGAGAGCGCTACGACAGGGATACGGCTACACCTTC
TRBJ2-7,NA,TRBD2,TRBV5-4,CASSLAPTSGSQNEQYF,TGTGCCAGCAGCTTGGCCCCGACTAGCGGGAGTCAAAACGAGCAGTACTTC
TRBJ1-5,once,NA,TRBV21-1,CASGEHRDNQPQHF,TGTGCCAGCGGGGAACACAGGGACAATCAGCCCCAGCATTTT
TRBJ2-2,NA,NA,TRBV9,CASSVVGDAGELFF,TGTGCCAGCAGCGTAGTAGGGGATGCCGGGGAGCTGTTTTTT
TRBJ2-1,NA,NA,TRBV6-5,CASTPDREQFF,TGTGCCAGCACGCCCGACAGGGAGCAGTTCTTC
TRBJ1-5,NA,NA,TRBV28,CASSITSGLGGLLSNQPQHF,TGTGCCAGCAGTATTACATCGGGCCTCGGGGGGTTGCTTAGCAATCAGCCCCAGCATTTT
TRBJ2-1,NA,NA,TRBV29-1,CSADPGRGYNEQFF,TGCAGCGCCGACCCCGGTAGGGGTTACAATGAGCAGTTCTTC
TRBJ1-2,NA,TRBD1,TRBV7-6,CASSLGQGGNYGYTF,TGTGCCAGCAGCCTCGGACAGGGGGGCAACTATGGCTACACCTTC
TRBJ1-1,NA,NA,TRBV6-5,CASSPGPTEAFF,TGTGCCAGCAGCCCGGGTCCCACTGAAGCTTTCTTT
TRBJ1-4,NA,NA,TRBV30,CAWRRTGEKLFF,TGTGCCTGGAGGAGAACAGGGGAAAAACTGTTTTTT
TRBJ2-5,NA,NA,TRBV19,CASRSDRSRRETQYF,TGTGCCAGTAGAAGCGACAGGTCCCGGCGGGAGACCCAGTACTTC
TRBJ1-2,NA,TRBD1,TRBV18,CASSIGQAPPYGYTF,TGTGCCAGCTCCATCGGACAGGCACCACCCTATGGCTACACCTTC
TRBJ2-5,NA,NA,TRBV6-6,CASSYSGETQYF,TGTGCCAGCAGTTACTCCGGGGAGACCCAGTACTTC
TRBJ1-6,NA,TRBD1,TRBV7-2,CASSLRGPIYNSPLHF,TGTGCCAGCAGCTTAAGGGGGCCCATCTATAATTCACCCCTCCACTTT
TRBJ1-4,NA,NA,TRBV21-1,CASSEGQGREKLFF,TGTGCCAGCAGCGAGGGACAGGGGAGGGAAAAACTGTTTTTT
TRBJ1-3,once,NA,TRBV11-1,CASSATETGNTIYF,TGTGCCAGCAGCGCAACAGAGACTGGAAACACCATATATTTT
TRBJ2-3,NA,NA,TRBV7-8,CASSPPNSNVDTQYF,TGTGCCAGCAGCCCCCCCAACAGTAATGTAGATACGCAGTATTTT
TRBJ1-1,once,NA,TRBV10-3,CAISDQGLNTEAFF,TGTGCCATCAGTGACCAGGGTCTGAACACTGAAGCTTTCTTT
TRBJ2-7,NA,TRBD1,TRBV6-1,CASSELGGTGLGEQYF,TGTGCCAGCAGTGAATTAGGTGGGACAGGGTTGGGCGAGCAGTACTTC
TRBJ1-1,NA,TRBD1,TRBV6-5,CASSYSRQGKTEAFF,TGTGCCAGCAGTTACTCGCGACAGGGGAAGACTGAAGCTTTCTTT
TRBJ2-3,once,TRBD2,TRBV18,CASSLRTSGGADTQYF,TGTGCCAGCTCACTTCGGACTAGCGGGGGAGCAGATACGCAGTATTTT
TRBJ1-2,NA,NA,TRBV3-1/TRBV3-2,CASSPGEVPNYGYTF,TGTGCCAGCAGCCCGGGGGAAGTACCCAACTATGGCTACACCTTC
TRBJ2-1,NA,NA,TRBV24-1,CATSGIGQLYYNEQFF,TGTGCCACCAGCGGGATAGGGCAATTATACTACAATGAGCAGTTCTTC
TRBJ1-1,NA,NA,TRBV27,CASSLRLTESNTEAFF,TGTGCCAGCAGTTTACGCTTGACAGAGTCGAACACTGAAGCTTTCTTT
TRBJ1-1,NA,TRBD1,TRBV5-8,CASSLTGANPLAAFF,TGTGCCAGCAGCTTGACAGGGGCGAACCCGCTTGCGGCTTTCTTT
TRBJ1-3,NA,NA,TRBV4-1,CASSQVPSTGTSGNTIYF,TGCGCCAGCAGCCAAGTCCCTTCCACAGGGACCTCTGGAAACACCATATATTTT
TRBJ2-7,NA,NA,TRBV15,CATSSPGWGEQYF,TGTGCCACCAGCAGTCCAGGGTGGGGCGAGCAGTACTTC
TRBJ1-5,once,NA,TRBV15,CATSAGEGQPQHF,TGTGCCACCAGCGCGGGGGAGGGTCAGCCCCAGCATTTT
TRBJ2-7,NA,NA,TRBV5-1,CASSLVSYEQYF,TGCGCCAGCAGCTTGGTGAGCTACGAGCAGTACTTC
TRBJ2-2,NA,TRBD2,TRBV7-3,CASSLKGLGRGTGELFF,TGTGCCAGCAGCTTAAAGGGACTAGGGCGGGGCACCGGGGAGCTGTTTTTT
TRBJ2-1,NA,NA,TRBV3-1/TRBV3-2,CASSQEGDEQFF,TGTGCCAGCAGCCAAGAGGGCGATGAGCAGTTCTTC
TRBJ2-1,NA,TRBD2,TRBV6-1,CASRDKRGRRQFF,TGTGCCAGCAGGGACAAGCGGGGGCGAAGGCAGTTCTTC
TRBJ2-7,NA,TRBD2,TRBV10-3,CAISESPGLAGGKQYF,TGTGCCATCAGTGAGTCTCCAGGACTAGCGGGAGGTAAGCAGTACTTC